These T cell receptor beta chains were read from a single sample in a study of blood T cell repertoires in COVID-19. Sequencing was performed with immunoSEQ multiplex PCR; in TCRdb, only in-frame clones are kept and a portion is missing. The table lists roughly 110,000 clones, about 88% of them singletons. Sequencing used peripheral blood. Receptor source: a woman in her sixties or seventies who had recovered from COVID-19. The CDR3 runs from the conserved cysteine through the conserved F or W. Where a row states a size, it is once, few, many or the class of an expanded clone; other rows omit it.

v_gene	abundance	j_gene	CDR3aa
TRBV6-5	-	TRBJ2-2	CASREGTVPTGELFF
TRBV7-2	-	TRBJ2-7	CASSLVGSAAYEQYF
TRBV6-1	-	TRBJ1-1	CASSDGQQHTEAFF
TRBV7-9	-	TRBJ2-7	CASYPGLPKPYEQYF
TRBV6-1	-	TRBJ2-2	CASSDIPDPGDYTGELFF
TRBV3-1/TRBV3-2	-	TRBJ1-1	CASSRSGSTEAFF
TRBV2	-	TRBJ2-2	CASSTGADGELFF
TRBV2	-	TRBJ2-5	CASSGRGQETQYF
TRBV7-9	-	TRBJ2-5	CASSLAGSGETQYF
TRBV6-5	-	TRBJ1-5	CASQPYPSQPQHF
TRBV3-1/TRBV3-2	-	TRBJ2-5	CASSQYGSLETQYF
TRBV5-1	-	TRBJ2-3	CASSLGLAAPTDTQYF
TRBV6-2/TRBV6-3	-	TRBJ2-7	CASSDRGPSYEQYF
TRBV6-2/TRBV6-3	-	TRBJ2-2	CASSYSQGRGELFF
TRBV7-3	-	TRBJ2-3	CASSLDRYTDTQYF
TRBV11-2	-	TRBJ2-5	CASNGGLWETQYF
TRBV29-1	once	TRBJ2-3	CSVGGLAAATDTQYF
TRBV5-8	-	TRBJ2-3	CASSSGLFSTDTQYF
TRBV20-1	-	TRBJ1-1	CSALASEAFF
TRBV9	-	TRBJ2-1	CASSVGTPYNEQFF
TRBV27	once	TRBJ1-1	CASSSKTQIWTEAFF
TRBV6-2/TRBV6-3	-	TRBJ2-7	CASSYGGLYEQYF